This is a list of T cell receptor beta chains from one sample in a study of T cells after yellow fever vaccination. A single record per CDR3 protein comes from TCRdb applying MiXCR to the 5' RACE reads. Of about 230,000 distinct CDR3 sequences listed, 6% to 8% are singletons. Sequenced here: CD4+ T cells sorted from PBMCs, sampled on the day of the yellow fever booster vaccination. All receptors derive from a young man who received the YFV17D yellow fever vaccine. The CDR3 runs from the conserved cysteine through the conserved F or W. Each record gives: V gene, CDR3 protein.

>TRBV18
CASSPRDSSYEQYF
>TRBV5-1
CASSLDPVSGYTF
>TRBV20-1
CSASNFKGTGTGRELFF
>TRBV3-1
CASSQGGEYGYTF
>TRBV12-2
CASRPRWVSSYNEQFF
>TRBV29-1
CSGTGLGSDTQYF
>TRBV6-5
CASGGGENIQYF
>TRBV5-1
CASSPETALTGELFF
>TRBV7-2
CASSLDGQITGELFF
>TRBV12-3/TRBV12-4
CASSLTGRNTEAFF
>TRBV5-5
CASSPPLTSVTYEQYF
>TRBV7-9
CASSRDSSSYNSPLHF
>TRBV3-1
CASSQALTGELFF
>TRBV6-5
CASRNMNEQYF
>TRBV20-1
CSASEGSYEQYF
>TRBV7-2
CASTPRTDTQYF
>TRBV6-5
CVSSYSGARAGNEQFF
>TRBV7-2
CASSLLAGANNEQFF
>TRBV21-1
CASSNQTGGETQYF
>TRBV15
CATSRDVQGYGYTF
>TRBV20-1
CSARVGPDTQYF
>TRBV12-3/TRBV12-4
CASRMATEAFF
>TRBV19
CATRQGLETQYF
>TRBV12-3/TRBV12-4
CASSPSGSNEQFF
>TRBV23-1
CASVPEVDLDNEQFF
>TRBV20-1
CSARLGAYNEQFF
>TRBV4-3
CASSPADRAAGELFF
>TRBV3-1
CASSLRRDTQYF
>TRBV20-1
CSAKSGGNQPQHF
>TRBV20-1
CSASSPVSTGELFF
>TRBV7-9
CASSIGQGFHEQFF
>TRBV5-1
CASSLRLTPYEQYF
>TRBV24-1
CATSDVPGARETQYF
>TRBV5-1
CASSSNAGGLTGELFF
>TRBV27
CASGIFGGPSYEQYF
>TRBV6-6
CASSSVQETQYF
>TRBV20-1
CSARGTGYGYTF
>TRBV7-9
CASRQREETQYF
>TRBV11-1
CASSFGLAGGASTDTQYF
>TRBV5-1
CASSSPGPQGGEQFF
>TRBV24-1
CATISTGTSGRELSYNEQFF
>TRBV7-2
CASSPRDRGSGELFF
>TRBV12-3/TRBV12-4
CASSRISYEQYF
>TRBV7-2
CASSSTRGEYNEQFF
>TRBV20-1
CSATGTGGPDTQYF
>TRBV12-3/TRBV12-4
CASSLPPQREQYF
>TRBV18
CASSHRRGSTDTQYF
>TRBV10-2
CASSTYKRAVPHEQFF
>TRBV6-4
CASSDPRLAGDSAGELFF
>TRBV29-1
CSVVGSGTGKNIQYF
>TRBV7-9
CASSLELAGAGETQYF
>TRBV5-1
CASSPQGTHEQFF
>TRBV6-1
CASSGMKAPYGYTF
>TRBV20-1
CSAKGSMTYEQYF
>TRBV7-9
CASSDSAGVDEQFF